Included here is one T cell receptor (beta chain) sequence, with context. Its binding antigen is unknown. Base qualities are not recorded, but no much larger clone differs from it by a single base. The library was obtained by the immunoSEQ multiplex PCR assay. DNA from the CD4+ T cells that had been cultured and isolated underwent TCR beta CDR3 sequencing. The authors' analysis ran thus. Non-productive TCR sequences were removed, reads were trimmed to the CDR3 region, and CDR3s of at least 7 amino acids were retained. The MANAFEST web app was used to identify antigen-specific clonotypes by comparing expansion in peptide wells with expansion in reference cultures. To count as positive, a clone had to show expansion at FDR<0.05 compared with the reference and with all other wells, an odds ratio above 5, and a frequency above 0.1% in two replicate wells. Clonotypes significantly expanded in SARS-CoV-2 spike wells and in at least one common cold coronavirus spike condition were defined as cross-reactive. CDR3 similarity was assessed by Levenshtein distance using the stringdist R package, and unrooted trees were constructed with ape in R 3.6.1. TCRdb provides this immuneACCESS table in a form limited to in-frame rearrangements. Some clones are lacking; in checked studies, under half of them reflect an unresolved V gene, and why the rest are absent is not known. The DNA gave D and trimming, while V, J and clone size come from that table. The sample table holds roughly 35,000 clones, of which about 70% were seen once. Of the sample, just under 15% falls within the top ten clones.

In the ViraFEST assay, PBMC were stimulated with viral peptide pools, and antigen-specific CD4+ T cell clonotypes were then identified by expansion using TCR sequencing. After 10 days of culture, CD4+ T cells were isolated with the EasySep CD4+ T cell isolation kit. None of the healthy vaccine recipients had a prior SARS-CoV-2 infection, which was confirmed by nucleocapsid antibody tests that came back negative both before and after vaccination. Each well held two million PBMC cultured in IMDM containing around 5.1% human AB serum, about 10 IU/ml IL-2 and gentamicin, along with about 9.3 ug/ml peptides. Half of the culture medium was replaced with fresh IL-2-containing medium on days 3 and 7. Unless otherwise noted, each peptide stimulation condition was cultured in triplicate wells. Using Ficoll-Paque Plus gradient centrifugation, PBMC were separated from whole blood and then either used fresh or cryopreserved at -140C. The overlapping peptide pools covered the spike proteins of SARS-CoV-2 and of the common cold coronaviruses HCoV-NL63, HCoV-OC43 and HCoV-229E. The QIAamp micro DNA kit was used to extract genomic DNA from the cultured CD4+ T cells.

This sample was included in a study of vaccination effects on CD4 cells after COVID-19 (dated 2022 in TCRdb). Study-wide context: Participants received two doses of either the BNT162b2 or the mRNA-1273 mRNA SARS-CoV-2 vaccine. The full study included some eleven COVID-19 convalescent patients and a few SARS-CoV-2-naive healthy vaccine recipients. SARS-CoV-2 spike-specific CD4+ TCR repertoires were compared before and after mRNA vaccination in COVID-19 convalescent patients and in infection-naive vaccine recipients. Cultures from other donors in the study were sequenced using the Oncomine TCR Beta short-read assay on an Illumina iSeq 100.

Broader findings and caveats from the paper: Limitations of the study were the small number of convalescent patients and the absence of early post-infection timepoints. At late post-vaccination timepoints, both infection-induced and vaccine-induced clones showed marked clonal contraction, consistent with waning T cell responses. Among healthy vaccine recipients, nearly all vaccine-induced clones were SARS-CoV-2 mono-reactive, and just 1 of 255 was cross-reactive with common cold coronaviruses.

The TCR originated in a human donor who received a COVID-19 vaccine. Source: CD4+ T cells from PBMCs cultured with HCoV-OC43 spike peptides, taken before COVID-19 vaccination. The sample's cell subset or site, from its label and the paper: HCoV-OC43 spike overlapping peptide pool stimulation.

The bases are TGTGCCAGCAGCGGAGGGACAGGGGGTAACAATGAGCAGTTCTTC. Translated, it gives CASSGGTGGNNEQFF. The sequence links TRBV7-7 to TRBJ2-1; TRBD1 matches 11 bases in the middle. The CDR1 and CDR2 encoded by the germline V gene (reference sequence) are SSHAT and FNYEAQ. The CDR3 covers 15 residues, taking in both the cysteine and the phenylalanine. CDR3 DNA only is kept here, 45 bases in frame from base 1. Trimming removed 5 bases from V and 5 bases from J; the gene matches leave 5 bases unexplained. Reference TRBV7-7 and TRBJ2-1 proteins supply the regions before and after the CDR3; the full variable domain is: GAGVSQSPRYKVTKRGQDVTLRCDPISSHATLYWYQQALGQGPEFLTYFNYEAQPDKSGLPSDRFSAERPEGSISTLTIQRTEQRDSAMYRCASSGGTGGNNEQFFGPGTRLTVL.